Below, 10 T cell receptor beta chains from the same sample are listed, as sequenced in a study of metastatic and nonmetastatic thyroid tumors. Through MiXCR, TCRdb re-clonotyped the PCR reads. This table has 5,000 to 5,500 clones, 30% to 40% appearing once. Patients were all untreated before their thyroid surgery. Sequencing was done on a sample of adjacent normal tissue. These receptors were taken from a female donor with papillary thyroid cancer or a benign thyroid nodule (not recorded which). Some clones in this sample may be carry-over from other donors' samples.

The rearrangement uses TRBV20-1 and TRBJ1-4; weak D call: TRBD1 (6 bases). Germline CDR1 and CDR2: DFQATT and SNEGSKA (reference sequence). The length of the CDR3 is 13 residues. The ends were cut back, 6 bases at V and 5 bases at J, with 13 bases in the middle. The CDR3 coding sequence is TGCAGTGCCGGACGGGGGCTGAATGAAAAACTGTTTTTT. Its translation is CSAGRGLNEKLFF.

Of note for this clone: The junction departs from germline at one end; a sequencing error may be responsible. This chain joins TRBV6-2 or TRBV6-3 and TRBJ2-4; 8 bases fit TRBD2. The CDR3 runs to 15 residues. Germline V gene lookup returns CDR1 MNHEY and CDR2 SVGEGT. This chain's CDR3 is CASSTRRGGEKIQYF. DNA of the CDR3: TGTGCCAGCAGTACCCGTCGGGGGGGGGAAAAAATTCAGTACTTC.

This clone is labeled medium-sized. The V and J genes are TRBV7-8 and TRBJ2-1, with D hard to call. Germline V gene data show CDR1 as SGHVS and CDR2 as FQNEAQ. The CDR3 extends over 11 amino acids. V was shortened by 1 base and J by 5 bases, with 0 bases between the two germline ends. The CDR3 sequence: CASSLDNEQFF. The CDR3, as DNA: TGTGCCAGCAGCTTAGACAATGAGCAGTTCTTC.

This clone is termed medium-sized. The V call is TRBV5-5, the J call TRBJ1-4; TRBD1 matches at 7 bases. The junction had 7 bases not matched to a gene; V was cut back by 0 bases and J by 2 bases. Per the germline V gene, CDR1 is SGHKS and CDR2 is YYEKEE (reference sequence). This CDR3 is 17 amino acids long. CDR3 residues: CASSLARGAGTNEKLFF. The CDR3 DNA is TGTGCCAGCAGCTTGGCCAGGGGGGCGGGGACTAATGAAAAACTGTTTTTT.

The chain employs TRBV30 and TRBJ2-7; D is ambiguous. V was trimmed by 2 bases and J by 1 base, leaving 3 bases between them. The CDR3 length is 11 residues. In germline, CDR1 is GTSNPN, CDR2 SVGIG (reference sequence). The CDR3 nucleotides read TGTGCCTGGAGTCCTTCCTACGAGCAGTACTTC. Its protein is CAWSPSYEQYF.

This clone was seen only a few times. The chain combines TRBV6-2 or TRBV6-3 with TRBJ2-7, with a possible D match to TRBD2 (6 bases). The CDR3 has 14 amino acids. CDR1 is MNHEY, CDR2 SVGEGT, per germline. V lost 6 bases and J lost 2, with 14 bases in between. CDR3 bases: TGTGCCAGCAGCCCGGCGGGAAGGACCTACGAGCAGTACTTC. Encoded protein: CASSPAGRTYEQYF.

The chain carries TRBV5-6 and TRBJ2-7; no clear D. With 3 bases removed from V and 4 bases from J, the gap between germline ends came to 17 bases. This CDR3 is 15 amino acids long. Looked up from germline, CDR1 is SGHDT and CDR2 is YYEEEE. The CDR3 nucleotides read TGTGCCAGCAGCTCGGCTGGTTCCGTCTGGTACGAGCAGTACTTC. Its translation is CASSSAGSVWYEQYF.

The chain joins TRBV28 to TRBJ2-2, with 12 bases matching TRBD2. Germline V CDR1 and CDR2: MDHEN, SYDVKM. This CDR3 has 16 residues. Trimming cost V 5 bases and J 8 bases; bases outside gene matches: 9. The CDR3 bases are TGTGCCAGCAGTCCCCGACTAGCGGGAGTTCGTGGGGAGCTGTTTTTT. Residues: CASSPRLAGVRGELFF. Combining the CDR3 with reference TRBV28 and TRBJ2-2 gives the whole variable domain DVKVTQSSRYLVKRTGEKVFLECVQDMDHENMFWYRQDPGLGLRLIYFSYDVKMKEKGDIPEGYSVSREKKERFSLILESASTNQTSMYLCASSPRLAGVRGELFFGEGSRLTVL.

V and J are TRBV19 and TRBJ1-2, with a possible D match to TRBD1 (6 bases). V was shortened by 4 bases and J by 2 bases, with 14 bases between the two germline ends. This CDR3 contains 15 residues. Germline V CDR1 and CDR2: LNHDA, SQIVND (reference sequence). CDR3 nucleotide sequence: TGTGCCAGTAGTAAAGTTAGACAGGAGAACTATGGCTACACCTTC. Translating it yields CASSKVRQENYGYTF. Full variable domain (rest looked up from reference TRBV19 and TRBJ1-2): DGGITQSPKYLFRKEGQNVTLSCEQNLNHDAMYWYRQDPGQGLRLIYYSQIVNDFQKGDIAEGYSVSREKKESFPLTVTSAQKNPTAFYLCASSKVRQENYGYTFGSGTRLTVV.

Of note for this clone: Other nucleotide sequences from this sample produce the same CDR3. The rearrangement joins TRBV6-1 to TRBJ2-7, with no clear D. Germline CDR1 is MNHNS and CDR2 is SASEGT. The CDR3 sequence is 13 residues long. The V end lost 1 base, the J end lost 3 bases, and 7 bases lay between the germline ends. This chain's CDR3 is CASSEVWGYEQYF. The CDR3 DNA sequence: TGTGCCAGCAGTGAAGTATGGGGCTACGAGCAGTACTTC.